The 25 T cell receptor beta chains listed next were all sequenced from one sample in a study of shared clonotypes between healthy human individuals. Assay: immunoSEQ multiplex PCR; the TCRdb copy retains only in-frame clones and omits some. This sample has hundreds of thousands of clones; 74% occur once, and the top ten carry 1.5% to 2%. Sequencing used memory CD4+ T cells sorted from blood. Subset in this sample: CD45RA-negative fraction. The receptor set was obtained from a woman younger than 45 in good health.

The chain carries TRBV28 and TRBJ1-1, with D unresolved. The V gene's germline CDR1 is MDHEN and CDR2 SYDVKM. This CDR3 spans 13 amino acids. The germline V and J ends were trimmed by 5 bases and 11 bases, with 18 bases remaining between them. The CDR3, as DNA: TGTGCCAGCAGTGGAATGGGAGGGCTCCTGGCTTTCTTT. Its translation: CASSGMGGLLAFF.

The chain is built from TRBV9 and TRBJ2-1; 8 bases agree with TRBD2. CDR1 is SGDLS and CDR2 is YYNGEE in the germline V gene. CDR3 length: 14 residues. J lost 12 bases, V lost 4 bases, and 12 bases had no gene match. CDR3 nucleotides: TGTGCCAGCAGCACGGAGGGGGTAGCGGGACGGCAGTTCTTC. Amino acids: CASSTEGVAGRQFF. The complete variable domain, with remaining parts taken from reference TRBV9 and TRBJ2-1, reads DSGVTQTPKHLITATGQRVTLRCSPRSGDLSVYWYQQSLDQGLQFLIQYYNGEERAKGNILERFSAQQFPDLHSELNLSSLELGDSALYFCASSTEGVAGRQFFGPGTRLTVL.

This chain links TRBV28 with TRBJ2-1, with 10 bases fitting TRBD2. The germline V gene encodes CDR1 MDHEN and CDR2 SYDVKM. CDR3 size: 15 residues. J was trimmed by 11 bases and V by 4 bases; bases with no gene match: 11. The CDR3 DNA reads TGTGCCAGCAGTTCGGGGCTAGCGGGAGTGAATAAGCAGTTCTTC. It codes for CASSSGLAGVNKQFF.

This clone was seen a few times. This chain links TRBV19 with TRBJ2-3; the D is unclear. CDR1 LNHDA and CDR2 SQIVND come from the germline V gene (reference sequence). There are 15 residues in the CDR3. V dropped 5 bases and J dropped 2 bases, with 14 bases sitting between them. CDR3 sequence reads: CASSPSPVATDTQYF. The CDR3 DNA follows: TGTGCCAGTAGTCCAAGCCCGGTGGCCACAGATACGCAGTATTTT.

CDR3 sequence: CASSLDSADTQYF. The CDR3 DNA sequence: TGTGCCAGCAGCTTGGATAGCGCCGATACGCAGTATTTT. This sequence joins TRBV5-6 and TRBJ2-3, with D perhaps TRBD2 (5 bases). Trimming stripped 0 bases from V and 6 bases from J, with 8 bases between. The CDR3 is 13 residues long. Germline V CDR1 and CDR2: SGHDT, YYEEEE. The entire variable domain, with the rest obtained from reference TRBV5-6 and TRBJ2-3, is as follows: DAGVTQSPTHLIKTRGQQVTLRCSPKSGHDTVSWYQQALGQGPQFIFQYYEEEERQRGNFPDRFSGHQFPNYSSELNVNALLLGDSALYLCASSLDSADTQYFGPGTRLTVL.

The CDR3: CASSESLLAPTQYF. CDR3 DNA: TGTGCCAGCAGTGAATCCCTACTAGCGCCTACCCAGTACTTC. The J gene is TRBJ2-5, the V gene TRBV25-1; 7 bases agree with TRBD2. CDR1 is MGHDK and CDR2 is SYGVNS in the germline V gene. Trimming took 1 base from V and 8 from J; bases not matched to a gene: 7. There are 14 residues in the CDR3.

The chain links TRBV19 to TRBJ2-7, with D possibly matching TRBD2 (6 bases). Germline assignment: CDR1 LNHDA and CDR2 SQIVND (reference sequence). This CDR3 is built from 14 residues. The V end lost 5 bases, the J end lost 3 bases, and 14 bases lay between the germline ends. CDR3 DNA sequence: TGTGCCAGTAGTGGCCCCGGAGGGTACTACGAGCAGTACTTC. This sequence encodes CASSGPGGYYEQYF.

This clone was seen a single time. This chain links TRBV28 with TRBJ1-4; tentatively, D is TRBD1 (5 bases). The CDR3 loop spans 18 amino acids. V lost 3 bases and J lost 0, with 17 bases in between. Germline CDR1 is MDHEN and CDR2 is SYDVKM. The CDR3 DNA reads TGTGCCAGCAGTTTTAGGAAAGCGATGGGGGCAACTAATGAAAAACTGTTTTTT. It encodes CASSFRKAMGATNEKLFF.

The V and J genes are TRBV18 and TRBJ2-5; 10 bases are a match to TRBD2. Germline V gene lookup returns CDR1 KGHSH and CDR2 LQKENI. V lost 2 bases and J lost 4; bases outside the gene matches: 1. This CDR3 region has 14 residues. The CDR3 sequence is CASSPRTSGETQYF. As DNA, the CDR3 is TGTGCCAGCTCACCAAGGACTAGCGGAGAGACCCAGTACTTC.

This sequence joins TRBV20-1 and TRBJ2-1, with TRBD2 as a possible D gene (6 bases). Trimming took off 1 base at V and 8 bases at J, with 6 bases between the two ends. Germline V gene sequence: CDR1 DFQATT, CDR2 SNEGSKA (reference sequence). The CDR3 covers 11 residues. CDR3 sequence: CSARGGDEQFF. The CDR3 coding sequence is TGCAGTGCTAGAGGGGGGGATGAGCAGTTCTTC.

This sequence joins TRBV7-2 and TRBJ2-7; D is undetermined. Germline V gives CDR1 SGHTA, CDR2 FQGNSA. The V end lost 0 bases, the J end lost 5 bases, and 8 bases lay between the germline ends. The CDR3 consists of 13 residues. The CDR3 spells CASSLARFDEQYF. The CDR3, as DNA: TGTGCCAGCAGCTTAGCGCGGTTCGACGAGCAGTACTTC.

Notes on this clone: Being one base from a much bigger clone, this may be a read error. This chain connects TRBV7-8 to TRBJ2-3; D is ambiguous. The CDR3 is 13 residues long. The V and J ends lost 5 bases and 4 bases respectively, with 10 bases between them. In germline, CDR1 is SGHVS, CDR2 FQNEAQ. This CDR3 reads CASSPRASDTQYF. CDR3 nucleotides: TGTGCCAGCAGCCCCCGGGCCTCAGATACGCAGTATTTT.

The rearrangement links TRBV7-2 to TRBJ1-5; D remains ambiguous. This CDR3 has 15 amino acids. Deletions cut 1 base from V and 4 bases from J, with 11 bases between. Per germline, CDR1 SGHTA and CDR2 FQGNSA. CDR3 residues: CASSLGLSSNQPQHF. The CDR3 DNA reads TGTGCCAGCAGCTTAGGGCTCAGTTCTAATCAGCCCCAGCATTTT.

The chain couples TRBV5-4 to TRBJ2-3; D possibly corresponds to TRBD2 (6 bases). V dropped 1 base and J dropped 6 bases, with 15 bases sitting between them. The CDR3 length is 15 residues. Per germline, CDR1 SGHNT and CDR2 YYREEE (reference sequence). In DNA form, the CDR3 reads TGTGCCAGCAGCTTGCCTGCGGGACTGGTGGATACGCAGTATTTT. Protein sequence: CASSLPAGLVDTQYF.

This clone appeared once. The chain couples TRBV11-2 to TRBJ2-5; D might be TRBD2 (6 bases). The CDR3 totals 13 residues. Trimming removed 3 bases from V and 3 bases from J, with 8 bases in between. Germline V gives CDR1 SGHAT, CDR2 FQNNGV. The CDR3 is CASSLGGEETQYF. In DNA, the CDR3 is TGTGCCAGCAGCTTGGGCGGGGAAGAGACCCAGTACTTC. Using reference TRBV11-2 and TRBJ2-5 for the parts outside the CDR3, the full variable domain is EAGVAQSPRYKIIEKRQSVAFWCNPISGHATLYWYQQILGQGPKLLIQFQNNGVVDDSQLPKDRFSAERLKGVDSTLKIQPAKLEDSAVYLCASSLGGEETQYFGPGTRLLVL.

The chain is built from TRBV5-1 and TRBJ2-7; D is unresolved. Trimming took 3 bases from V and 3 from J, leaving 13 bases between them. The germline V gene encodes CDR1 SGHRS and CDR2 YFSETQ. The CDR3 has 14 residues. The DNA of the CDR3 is TGCGCCAGCAGCTCTGGACGGATAGACTACGAGCAGTACTTC. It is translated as CASSSGRIDYEQYF.

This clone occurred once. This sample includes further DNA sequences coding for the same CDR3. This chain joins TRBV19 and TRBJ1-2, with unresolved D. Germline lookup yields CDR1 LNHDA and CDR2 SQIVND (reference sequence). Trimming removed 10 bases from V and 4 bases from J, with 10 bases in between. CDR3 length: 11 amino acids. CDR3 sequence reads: CATTGLYGYTF. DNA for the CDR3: TGTGCCACCACGGGCCTCTATGGCTACACCTTC.

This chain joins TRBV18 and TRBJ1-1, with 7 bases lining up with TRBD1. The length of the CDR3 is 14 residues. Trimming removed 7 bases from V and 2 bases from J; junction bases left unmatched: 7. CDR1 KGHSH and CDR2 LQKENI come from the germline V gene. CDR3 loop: CASCDRQGNTEAFF. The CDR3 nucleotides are TGTGCCAGCTGTGATAGACAGGGAAACACTGAAGCTTTCTTT. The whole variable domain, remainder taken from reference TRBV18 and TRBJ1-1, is NAGVMQNPRHLVRRRGQEARLRCSPMKGHSHVYWYRQLPEEGLKFMVYLQKENIIDESGMPKERFSAEFPKEGPSILRIQQVVRGDSAAYFCASCDRQGNTEAFFGQGTRLTVV.

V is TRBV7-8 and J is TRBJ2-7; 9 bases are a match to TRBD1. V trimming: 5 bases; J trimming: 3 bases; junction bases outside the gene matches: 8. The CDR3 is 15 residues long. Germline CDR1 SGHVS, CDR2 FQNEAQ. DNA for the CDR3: TGTGCCAGCAGCCAAGATGGGACAGGGAACTACGAGCAGTACTTC. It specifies CASSQDGTGNYEQYF. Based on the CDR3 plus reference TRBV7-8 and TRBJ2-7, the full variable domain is GAGVSQSPRYKVAKRGQDVALRCDPISGHVSLFWYQQALGQGPEFLTYFQNEAQLDKSGLPSDRFFAERPEGSVSTLKIQRTQQEDSAVYLCASSQDGTGNYEQYFGPGTRLTVT.

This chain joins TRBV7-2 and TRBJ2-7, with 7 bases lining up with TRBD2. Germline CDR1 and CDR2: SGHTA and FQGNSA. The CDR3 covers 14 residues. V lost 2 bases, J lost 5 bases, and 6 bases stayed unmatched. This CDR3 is CASSLFGGSDEQYF. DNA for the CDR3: TGTGCCAGCAGCTTATTTGGCGGGAGCGACGAGCAGTACTTC.

The DNA of the CDR3 is TGTGCCAGCCTCTCCGGGACAGGGCCGAGAGGGGCCAACGTCCTGACTTTC. Amino acid sequence: CASLSGTGPRGANVLTF. The chain carries TRBV2 and TRBJ2-6; 9 bases line up with TRBD1. The CDR3 is 17 residues long. Trimming removed 8 bases from V and 4 bases from J; junction bases left unmatched: 12. Germline values: CDR1 SNHLY, CDR2 FYNNEI. Drawing the rest from reference TRBV2 and TRBJ2-6, the complete variable domain is EPEVTQTPSHQVTQMGQEVILRCVPISNHLYFYWYRQILGQKVEFLVSFYNNEISEKSEIFDDQFSVERPDGSNFTLKIRSTKLEDSAMYFCASLSGTGPRGANVLTFGAGSRLTVL.

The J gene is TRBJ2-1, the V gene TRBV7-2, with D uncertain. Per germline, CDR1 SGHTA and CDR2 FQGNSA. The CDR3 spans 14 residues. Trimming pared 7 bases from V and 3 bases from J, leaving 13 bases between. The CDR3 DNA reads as TGTGCCAGCACCCCTGTAGCCCTCTACAATGAGCAGTTCTTC. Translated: CASTPVALYNEQFF.

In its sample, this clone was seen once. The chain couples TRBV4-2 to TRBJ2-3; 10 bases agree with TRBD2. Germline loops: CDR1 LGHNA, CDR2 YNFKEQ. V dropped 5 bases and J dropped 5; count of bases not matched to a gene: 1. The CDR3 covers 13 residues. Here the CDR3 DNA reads TGTGCCAGCAGCATAGCGGGAGGAGATACGCAGTATTTT. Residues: CASSIAGGDTQYF.

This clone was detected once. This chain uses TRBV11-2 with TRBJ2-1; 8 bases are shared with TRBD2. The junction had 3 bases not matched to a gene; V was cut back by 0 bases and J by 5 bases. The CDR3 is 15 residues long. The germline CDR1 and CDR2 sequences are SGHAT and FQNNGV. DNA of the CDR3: TGTGCCAGCAGCTTAGATTTAGCGGGACACAATGAGCAGTTCTTC. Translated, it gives CASSLDLAGHNEQFF.

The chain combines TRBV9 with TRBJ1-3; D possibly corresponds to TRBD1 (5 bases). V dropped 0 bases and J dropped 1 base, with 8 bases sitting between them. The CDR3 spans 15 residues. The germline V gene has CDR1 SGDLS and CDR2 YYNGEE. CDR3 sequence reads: CASSVVGDSGNTIYF. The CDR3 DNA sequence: TGTGCCAGCAGCGTAGTAGGGGATTCTGGAAACACCATATATTTT.